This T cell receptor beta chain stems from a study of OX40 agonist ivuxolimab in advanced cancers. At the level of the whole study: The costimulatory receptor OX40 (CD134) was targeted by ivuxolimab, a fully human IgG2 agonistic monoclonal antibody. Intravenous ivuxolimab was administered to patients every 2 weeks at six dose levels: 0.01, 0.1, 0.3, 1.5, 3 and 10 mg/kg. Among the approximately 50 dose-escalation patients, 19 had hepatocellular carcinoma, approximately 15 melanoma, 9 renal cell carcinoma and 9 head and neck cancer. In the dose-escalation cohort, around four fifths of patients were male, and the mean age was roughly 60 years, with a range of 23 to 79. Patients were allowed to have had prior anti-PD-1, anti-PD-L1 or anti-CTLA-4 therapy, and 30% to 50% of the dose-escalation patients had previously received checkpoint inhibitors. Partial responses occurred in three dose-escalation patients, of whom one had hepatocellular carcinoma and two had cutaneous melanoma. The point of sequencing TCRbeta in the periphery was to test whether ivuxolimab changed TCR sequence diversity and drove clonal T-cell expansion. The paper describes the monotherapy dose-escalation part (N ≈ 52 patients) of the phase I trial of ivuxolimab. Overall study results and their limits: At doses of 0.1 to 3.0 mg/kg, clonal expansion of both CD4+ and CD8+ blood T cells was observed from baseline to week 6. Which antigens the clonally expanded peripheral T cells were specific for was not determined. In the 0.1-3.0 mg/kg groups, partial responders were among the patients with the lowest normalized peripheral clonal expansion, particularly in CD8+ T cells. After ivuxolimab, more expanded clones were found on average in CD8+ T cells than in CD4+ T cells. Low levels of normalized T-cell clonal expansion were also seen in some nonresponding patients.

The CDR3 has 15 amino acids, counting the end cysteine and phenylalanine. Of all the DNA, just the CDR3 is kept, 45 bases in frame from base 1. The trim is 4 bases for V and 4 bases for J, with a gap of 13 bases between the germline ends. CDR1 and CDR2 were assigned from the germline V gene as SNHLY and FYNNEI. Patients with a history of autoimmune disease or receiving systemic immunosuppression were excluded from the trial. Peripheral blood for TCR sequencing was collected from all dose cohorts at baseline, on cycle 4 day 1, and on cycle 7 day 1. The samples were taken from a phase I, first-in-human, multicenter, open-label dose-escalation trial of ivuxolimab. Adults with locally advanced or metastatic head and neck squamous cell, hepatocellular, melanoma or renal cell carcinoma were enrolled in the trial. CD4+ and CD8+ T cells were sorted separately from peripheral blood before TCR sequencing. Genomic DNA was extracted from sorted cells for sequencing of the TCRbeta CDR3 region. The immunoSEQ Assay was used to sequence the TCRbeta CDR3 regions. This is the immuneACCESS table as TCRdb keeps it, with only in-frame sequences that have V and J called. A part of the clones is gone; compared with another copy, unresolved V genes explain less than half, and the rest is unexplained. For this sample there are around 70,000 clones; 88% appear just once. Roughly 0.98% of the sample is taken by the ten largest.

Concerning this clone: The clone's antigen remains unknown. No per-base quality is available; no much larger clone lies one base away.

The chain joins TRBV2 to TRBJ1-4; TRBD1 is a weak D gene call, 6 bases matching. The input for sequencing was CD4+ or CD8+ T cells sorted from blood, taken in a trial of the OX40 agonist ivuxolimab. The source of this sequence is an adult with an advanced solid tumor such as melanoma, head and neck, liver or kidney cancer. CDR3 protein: CASSGMDRFNEKLFF. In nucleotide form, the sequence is TGTGCCAGCAGTGGGATGGACAGATTTAATGAAAAACTGTTTTTT.